This is a list of T cell receptor beta chains from one sample in a study of blood T cells in healthy people across ages. Using its own MiXCR run on the 5' RACE reads, TCRdb lists one record per CDR3 protein. The sample yields 600,000 to 850,000 distinct CDR3 sequences, around a quarter seen once. The data were also submitted as part of a second study, on T cells of mothers and their children.

What was sequenced was blood. Receptor source: a boy between 10 and 17 years old in good health. Both conserved end residues are part of each CDR3. Clone size is stated in some rows and not others, as once, few, many or a class when expanded.

j_call,clone_size,v_call,cdr3_aa
TRBJ1-1,few,TRBV6-1,CAIPGLVYTEAFF
TRBJ2-4,NA,TRBV20-1,CSASAGLARGENIQYF
TRBJ2-7,NA,TRBV6-6,CASSPPGHPYEQYF
TRBJ2-1,NA,TRBV3-1,CASSSPPAGTAWQNYNEQFF
TRBJ1-1,NA,TRBV11-3,CASSLGQTTEAFF
TRBJ1-3,NA,TRBV12-3/TRBV12-4,CASFILSGNTIYF
TRBJ2-7,NA,TRBV5-1,CASRIGDSRSYEQYF
TRBJ2-4,few,TRBV5-1,CASSPVVQGNIQYF
TRBJ1-2,NA,TRBV20-1,CSAAWDRHYGYTF
TRBJ2-3,NA,TRBV6-5,CASSDGGGADTQYF